A selection of T cell receptor beta chains follows, all from one sample in a study of cytomegalovirus exposure and HLA in healthy donors. Sequencing used immunoSEQ multiplex PCR; TCRdb keeps in-frame clones, though not all of them. There are some 100,000 clones in the sample; about 80% occur only once, and around 4% lies in the top ten. The sample comprised PBMCs. The receptors come from a man aged 35-49 years in good health and CMV-seronegative. The CDR3 runs from the conserved cysteine through the conserved F or W. A D gene is named only where the DNA matches it firmly. Clone size is stated in some rows and not others, as once, few, many or a class when expanded.

j_call | d_call | v_call | cdr3_length | clone_size | cdr3_nt | cdr3_aa
TRBJ2-3 | TRBD1 | TRBV19 | 15 | - | TGTGCCAGTAGTATTCTGACAGGGCAACCAGATACGCAGTATTTT | CASSILTGQPDTQYF
TRBJ2-3 | - | TRBV7-2 | 12 | - | TGTGCCAGCAGCTTAGGCGGGGTTACGCAGTATTTT | CASSLGGVTQYF
TRBJ1-1 | TRBD1 | TRBV19 | 14 | few | TGTGCCAGTAGACACAGGGGAATGAACACTGAAGCTTTCTTT | CASRHRGMNTEAFF
TRBJ1-1 | TRBD1 | TRBV28 | 15 | - | TGTGCCAGCAGGGGACTGGGACAGGGGGCTGCTGAAGCTTTCTTT | CASRGLGQGAAEAFF
TRBJ2-1 | - | TRBV10-3 | 13 | - | TGTGCCATCACCTTTGGCAGGAACAATGAGCAGTTCTTC | CAITFGRNNEQFF
TRBJ2-6 | - | TRBV19 | 17 | - | TGTGCCAGTGGTCAGGGCAGGGGGGAAACAGGGGCCAACGTCCTGACTTTC | CASGQGRGETGANVLTF
TRBJ1-4 | - | TRBV2 | 15 | - | TGTGCCAGCAGTGCCATGGGAGGCGGTAATGAAAAACTGTTTTTT | CASSAMGGGNEKLFF
TRBJ2-1 | TRBD1 | TRBV5-1 | 14 | - | TGCGCCAGCAGCACAGGGACAGCCTACAATGAGCAGTTCTTC | CASSTGTAYNEQFF
TRBJ2-3 | TRBD2 | TRBV27 | 15 | - | TGTGCCAGCAGTGGCCCGGGACTAGCGGCAGATACGCAGTATTTT | CASSGPGLAADTQYF
TRBJ1-1 | - | TRBV7-2 | 14 | - | TGTGCCAGCAGTCTACAGGGTATGGGCACTGAAGCTTTCTTT | CASSLQGMGTEAFF
TRBJ1-1 | - | TRBV6-1 | 14 | - | TGTGCCAGCACTGATCTTAGAGGGAACACTGAAGCTTTCTTT | CASTDLRGNTEAFF
TRBJ1-5 | TRBD1 | TRBV11-2 | 13 | - | TGTGCCAGCAGCGCGGGACAGGGTAAGCCCCAGCATTTT | CASSAGQGKPQHF
TRBJ2-5 | - | TRBV4-2 | 12 | - | TGTGCCAGCAGCCAAGGTGCGGAGACCCAGTACTTC | CASSQGAETQYF
TRBJ1-2 | - | TRBV5-1 | 12 | - | TGCGCCAGCAGCTTACTTTCGGATGGCTACACCTTC | CASSLLSDGYTF
TRBJ1-5 | - | TRBV19 | 15 | - | TGTGCCAGTAGTTCCCGGCCACAGGCTGCTCAGCCCCAGCATTTT | CASSSRPQAAQPQHF
TRBJ1-2 | TRBD1 | TRBV5-1 | 12 | - | TGCGCCAGCAGCTCAGGGGGGCACGGCTACACCTTC | CASSSGGHGYTF
TRBJ1-3 | TRBD1 | TRBV15 | 16 | - | TGTGCCACCAGTCCGAACCCTACAGGGGCTGGAAACACCATATATTTT | CATSPNPTGAGNTIYF
TRBJ1-1 | TRBD1 | TRBV5-1 | 16 | - | TGCGCCAGCAGCTTGGCGGAGGGGGCCTCGAACACTGAAGCTTTCTTT | CASSLAEGASNTEAFF
TRBJ1-6 | - | TRBV19 | 17 | - | TGTGCCAGTAGTATCCGGTGGGCACAGGGAAGGAATTCACCCCTCCACTTT | CASSIRWAQGRNSPLHF
TRBJ1-5 | TRBD1 | TRBV7-9 | 17 | - | TGTGCCAGCAGCCCTTTGGGGCCCGGGACAGCAAATCAGCCCCAGCATTTT | CASSPLGPGTANQPQHF
TRBJ2-7 | - | TRBV14 | 13 | - | TGTGCCAGCAGCCAAGGGTTCCGACAGCGAATTATCTTC | CASSQGFRQRIIF
TRBJ2-3 | TRBD2 | TRBV4-2 | 15 | - | TGTGCCAGCAGCCAGAATAGCGGGGGGACAGATACGCAGTATTTT | CASSQNSGGTDTQYF
TRBJ2-4 | - | TRBV7-9 | 14 | - | TGTGCCAGCAGCACGAACAGGGATTCGGACATTCAGTACTTC | CASSTNRDSDIQYF
TRBJ2-6 | TRBD1 | TRBV19 | 18 | - | TGTGCCAGTACCATTACAGGGGCCTTTAGCTCTGGGGCCAACGTCCTGACTTTC | CASTITGAFSSGANVLTF
TRBJ2-1 | TRBD2 | TRBV7-9 | 15 | - | TGTTCCAGCAGCTACGGGGCTAGCGGGGAGTATGAGCAGTTCTTC | CSSSYGASGEYEQFF
TRBJ1-3 | - | TRBV7-3 | 15 | few | TGTGCCAGCAGTCCAACAGGGAACTCTGGAAACACCATATATTTT | CASSPTGNSGNTIYF
TRBJ2-3 | - | TRBV9 | 15 | - | TGTGCCAGCAGCAAAAACACAGCATTCACAGATACGCAGTATTTT | CASSKNTAFTDTQYF
TRBJ2-2 | TRBD2 | TRBV30 | 16 | - | TGTGCCTGGATAAAGCGGGGGAGAAGAAACACCGGGGAGCTGTTTTTT | CAWIKRGRRNTGELFF